This is a list of T cell receptor beta chains from one sample in a study of Graves' ophthalmopathy and Graves' hyperthyroidism. MiXCR, applied by TCRdb to the multiplex PCR reads, yields one record per CDR3 protein. The sample has around 1.1 million distinct CDR3 sequences, about 35% seen once; the top ten hold 11%. The sequenced sample consisted of peripheral blood or thyroid tissue (not recorded which). All receptors derive from an adult man with Graves' hyperthyroidism. The CDR3 runs from the conserved cysteine through the conserved F or W. The D gene is left open where the match is weak. Size is omitted from some rows. Given values are once, few, many or a class for expanded clones.

j_call d_call v_call clone_size cdr3_nt cdr3_aa
TRBJ2-7 . TRBV12-3/TRBV12-4 many TGTGCCAGCAGCCCGACGGGCTACGAGCAGTACTTC CASSPTGYEQYF
TRBJ1-1 . TRBV4-2 . TGTGCCAGCAGCCAAGTCTCCGGTGCATCCACTGAAGCTTTCTTT CASSQVSGASTEAFF
TRBJ1-5 . TRBV12-3/TRBV12-4 many TGTGCCAGCAGTTTCTCGGCAGGGCATCAGCCCCAGCATTTT CASSFSAGHQPQHF
TRBJ1-1 . TRBV10-3 once TGTGCCATCAGTGATGAAGACAGGCGAACTGAAGCTTTCTTT CAISDEDRRTEAFF
TRBJ2-5 . TRBV29-1 . TGCAGCGTTGAATTAGGGTTTGGGACCCAGTACTTC CSVELGFGTQYF
TRBJ2-2 TRBD1 TRBV2 . TGTGCCAGCAGTTCCCCGACAGGGTTGGAGCTGTTTTTT CASSSPTGLELFF
TRBJ1-2 TRBD1 TRBV20-1 . TGCAGTGCTAGAGATTTCGGGACAGGCAATAGCTACACCTTC CSARDFGTGNSYTF
TRBJ1-1 . TRBV5-1 . TGTGCCAGCAGTCAGGACGGTATGAACACTGGAGCTTTCTTT CASSQDGMNTGAFF
TRBJ1-2 TRBD1 TRBV6-5 many TGTGCCAGCAGTTATACAGGGGACTATGGCTACACCTTC CASSYTGDYGYTF
TRBJ2-7 TRBD1 TRBV5-1 few TGCGCCAGCAGCTCTTGGGGAGACAGGGGCTCCTACGAGCAGTACTTC CASSSWGDRGSYEQYF
TRBJ2-5 TRBD1 TRBV7-9 once TGTGCCAGCAGCCCAACCTCCGGGACAGAGTGTGAGACCCAGTACTTC CASSPTSGTECETQYF
TRBJ2-5 TRBD1 TRBV19 many TGTGCCAGTAGTCAACCGGGACAGGGGGCTGGTGAGACCCAGTACTTC CASSQPGQGAGETQYF
TRBJ2-2 . TRBV15 many TGTGCCACCAGCAGAGGAAGGGGCGCCGGGGAGCTGTTTTTT CATSRGRGAGELFF
TRBJ1-6 . TRBV19 many TGTGCCAGTAGTGTCAGAGAACCCTCACCCCTCCACTTT CASSVREPSPLHF
TRBJ2-7 TRBD1 TRBV19 many TGTGCCTCGACAGGGACGACCTACGAGCAGTACTTC CASTGTTYEQYF
TRBJ1-4 . TRBV14 . TGTGCCAGCAGCACCGAAGGGAATGGAAAACTGTTTTTT CASSTEGNGKLFF
TRBJ1-1 . TRBV20-1 once TGCAGTGCTAGACGGGGGGATACGCGAACTGAAGCTTTCTTT CSARRGDTRTEAFF
TRBJ1-1 TRBD1 TRBV29-1 many TGCAGCGTTAACTTCGGACGGGGACAGCTGAACACTGAAGCTTTCTTT CSVNFGRGQLNTEAFF
TRBJ2-1 . TRBV10-2 once TGCGCCAGCAGTGATGTGCATGAGCAGTTCTTC CASSDVHEQFF
TRBJ1-6 . TRBV5-4 many TGTGCCAGCAGCTTTGGGGCTCTAAATTCACCCCTCCACTTT CASSFGALNSPLHF
TRBJ2-2 . TRBV7-9 many TGTGCCGGGCAGGGAGAAAGCGCGAACACCGGGGAGCTGTTTTTT CAGQGESANTGELFF
TRBJ2-7 TRBD1 TRBV25-1 . TGTGCCAGCAGTACATGGACAGGAATCCACACCTACGAGCAGTACTTC CASSTWTGIHTYEQYF